One and the same sample provided the 14 T cell receptor beta chains below, sequenced in a study of blood T cell repertoires in COVID-19. Produced via immunoSEQ multiplex PCR; TCRdb's table is partial and in-frame only. The sample holds 120,000 to 150,000 clones, approximately 78% seen once. Input material: peripheral blood. The receptors come from a woman older than 75 with acute or convalescent COVID-19.

The chain links TRBV27 to TRBJ2-7; possible D gene TRBD1, 6 bases. Germline V gives CDR1 MNHEY, CDR2 SMNVEV (reference sequence). This CDR3 has 13 amino acids. V lost 2 bases, J lost 3 bases, and 8 bases lay in between. CDR3 DNA: TGTGCCAGCAGTTTAAGAGGGGGCTACGAGCAGTACTTC. Translated: CASSLRGGYEQYF.

The rearrangement uses TRBV19 and TRBJ2-1; TRBD2 agrees at 7 bases. In germline, CDR1 is LNHDA, CDR2 SQIVND (reference sequence). CDR3 length: 12 amino acids. V shed 7 bases, J shed 10 bases, and the junction held 7 bases outside the gene matches. CDR3 nucleotides: TGTGCCAGTAATACCGGGGGGTGGGAGCAGTTCTTC. This sequence encodes CASNTGGWEQFF.

This chain uses TRBV24-1 with TRBJ2-5; 7 bases are a match to TRBD1. V was pared by 3 bases and J by 4 bases, with 7 bases of the junction left unmatched. This CDR3 is built from 15 residues. Germline V gene lookup returns CDR1 KGHDR and CDR2 SFDVKD. Here the CDR3 reads CATSDLTGVGETQYF. In nucleotides, the CDR3 is TGTGCCACCAGTGATCTAACAGGGGTGGGAGAGACCCAGTACTTC.

This clone was seen a handful of times. The chain couples TRBV4-2 to TRBJ1-2, with TRBD1 matching 9 bases. The CDR3 runs to 14 residues. The germline V gene encodes CDR1 LGHNA and CDR2 YNFKEQ. Trimming at V came to 1 base and at J to 5 bases, leaving 2 bases not matched to a gene. The CDR3 is CASSQVDRGYGYTF. In DNA, the CDR3 is TGTGCCAGCAGCCAAGTTGACAGGGGGTATGGCTACACCTTC.

The chain recombines TRBV29-1 with TRBJ1-1; 9 bases map to TRBD1. The germline gives CDR1 SQVTM, CDR2 ANQGSEA. This CDR3 is built from 12 residues. Trimming at V came to 6 bases and at J to 4 bases, leaving 3 bases not matched to a gene. In DNA, the CDR3 is TGCAGCGTAGACAGGGGGGGCACTGAAGCTTTCTTT. As protein: CSVDRGGTEAFF.

The chain carries TRBV28 and TRBJ1-1; D may be TRBD1 (5 bases). V was clipped by 2 bases and J by 6 bases, with 7 bases between them. Germline lookup yields CDR1 MDHEN and CDR2 SYDVKM. The CDR3 covers 12 residues. CDR3 protein: CASSLQGPEAFF. The DNA for the CDR3 is TGTGCCAGCAGTTTACAGGGCCCTGAAGCTTTCTTT.

V is TRBV9 and J is TRBJ2-1; 11 nucleotides align to TRBD2. The germline gives CDR1 SGDLS, CDR2 YYNGEE. The CDR3 contains 16 residues. V trimming: 1 base; J trimming: 7 bases; junction bases outside the gene matches: 7. The CDR3 protein is CASSVNSGRAANEQFF. As DNA, the CDR3 is TGTGCCAGCAGCGTAAATAGCGGGAGGGCTGCGAATGAGCAGTTCTTC. Full variable domain (outside the CDR3, taken from reference TRBV9 and TRBJ2-1): DSGVTQTPKHLITATGQRVTLRCSPRSGDLSVYWYQQSLDQGLQFLIQYYNGEERAKGNILERFSAQQFPDLHSELNLSSLELGDSALYFCASSVNSGRAANEQFFGPGTRLTVL.

The chain recombines TRBV19 with TRBJ1-4; perhaps TRBD1 as D (5 bases). Germline CDR1 reads LNHDA; CDR2 reads SQIVND (reference sequence). V was cut by 3 bases and J by 13 bases, with 27 bases left in between. This CDR3 is built from 17 residues. The CDR3 loop is CASSISSIVAGQSGLFF. CDR3 coding DNA: TGTGCCAGTAGTATTTCGTCAATCGTGGCAGGGCAAAGTGGACTGTTTTTT.

The chain carries TRBV6-5 and TRBJ1-6, with D maybe TRBD1 (5 bases). The CDR3 covers 13 residues. Germline loops: CDR1 MNHEY, CDR2 SVGAGI. V shed 6 bases and J shed 9 bases, with 12 bases lying between them. CDR3 DNA: TGTGCCAGCAGCTCCAGGGTGTCTTCACCCCTCCACTTT. Its protein is CASSSRVSSPLHF.

V and J are TRBV7-8 and TRBJ1-1; D remains ambiguous. Germline-derived CDR1 and CDR2 are SGHVS and FQNEAQ. The CDR3 has 14 residues. Trimming pared 1 base from V and 1 base from J, leaving 7 bases between. CDR3 bases: TGTGCCAGCAGCTTAGTCAGAGGGAACACTGAAGCTTTCTTT. It yields the protein CASSLVRGNTEAFF.

Concerning this clone: This sample also contains other DNA sequences that code for the same CDR3. V gene TRBV27 combines with J gene TRBJ1-5; D remains ambiguous. The germline V and J ends were trimmed by 2 bases and 4 bases, with 6 bases remaining between them. The CDR3 has 13 amino acids. Per the germline V gene, CDR1 is MNHEY and CDR2 is SMNVEV (reference sequence). Here the CDR3 reads CASSLRVNQPQHF. The CDR3 DNA follows: TGTGCCAGCAGTTTAAGAGTTAATCAGCCCCAGCATTTT.

The genes are TRBV7-9 and TRBJ1-2; TRBD1 agrees at 7 bases. CDR3 size: 17 residues. In germline, CDR1 is SEHNR, CDR2 FQNEAQ (reference sequence). J lost 7 bases, V lost 1 base, and 15 bases had no gene match. The CDR3 is CASSLGGGAGTQRGYTF. In DNA form, the CDR3 reads TGTGCCAGCAGCTTAGGAGGGGGCGCAGGCACACAACGTGGCTACACCTTC.

V usage is TRBV10-2 and J usage is TRBJ2-2; possibly TRBD1 for D (5 bases). V dropped 7 bases and J dropped 6 bases, with 12 bases sitting between them. CDR1 and CDR2 from the germline V gene are WSHSY and SAAADI. This CDR3 contains 13 residues. This CDR3 is CASNGQGAGELFF. The CDR3 nucleotides are TGCGCCAGCAACGGACAAGGAGCCGGGGAGCTGTTTTTT.

This rearrangement joins TRBV18 to TRBJ1-1, with 9 bases fitting TRBD1. This CDR3 region has 15 residues. Germline CDR1 is KGHSH and CDR2 is LQKENI. The J segment lost 3 bases and the V segment lost 4 bases, leaving 6 bases of the junction unmatched. The CDR3 loop reads CASSRQGGEDTEAFF. CDR3 sequence (DNA): TGTGCCAGCTCACGACAGGGGGGTGAGGACACTGAAGCTTTCTTT.